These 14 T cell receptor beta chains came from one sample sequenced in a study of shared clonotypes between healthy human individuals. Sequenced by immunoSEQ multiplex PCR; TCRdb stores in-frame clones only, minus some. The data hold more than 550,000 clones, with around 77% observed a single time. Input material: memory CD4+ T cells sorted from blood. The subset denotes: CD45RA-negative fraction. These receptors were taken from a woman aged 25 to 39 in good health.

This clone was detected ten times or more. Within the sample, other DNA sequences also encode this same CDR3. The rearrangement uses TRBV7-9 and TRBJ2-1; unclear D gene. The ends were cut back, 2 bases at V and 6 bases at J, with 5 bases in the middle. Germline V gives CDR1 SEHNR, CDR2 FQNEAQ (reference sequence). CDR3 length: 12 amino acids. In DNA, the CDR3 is TGTGCCAGCAGCTTAATTTCCAATGAGCAGTTCTTC. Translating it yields CASSLISNEQFF.

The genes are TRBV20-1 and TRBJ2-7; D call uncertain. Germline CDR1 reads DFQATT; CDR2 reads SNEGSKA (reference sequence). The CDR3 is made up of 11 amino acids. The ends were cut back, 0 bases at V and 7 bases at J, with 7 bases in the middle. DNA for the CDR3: TGCAGTGCTAGAGATCGCGTGGAGCAGTACTTC. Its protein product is CSARDRVEQYF.

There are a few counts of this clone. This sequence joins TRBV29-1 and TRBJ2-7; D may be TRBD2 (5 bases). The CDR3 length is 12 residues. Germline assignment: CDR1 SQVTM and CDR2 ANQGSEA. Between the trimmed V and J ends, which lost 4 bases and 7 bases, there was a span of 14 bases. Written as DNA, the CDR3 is TGCAGCGTTGCCTGGGGTTCGGGAGAGCAGTACTTC. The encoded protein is CSVAWGSGEQYF.

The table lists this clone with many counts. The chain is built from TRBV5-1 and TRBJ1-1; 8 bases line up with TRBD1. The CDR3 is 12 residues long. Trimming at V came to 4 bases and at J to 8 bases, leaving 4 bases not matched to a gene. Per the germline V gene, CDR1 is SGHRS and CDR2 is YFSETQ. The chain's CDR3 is CASSLRQGEAFF. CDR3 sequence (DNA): TGCGCCAGCAGCCTGAGACAGGGGGAAGCTTTCTTT.

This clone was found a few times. The CDR3 reads CASSPREGVGNTIYF. The CDR3 DNA reads as TGTGCCAGCAGCCCCAGAGAGGGGGTCGGAAACACCATATATTTT. This chain joins TRBV9 and TRBJ1-3; TRBD1 is a possible D gene (6 bases). The CDR3 extends over 15 amino acids. V lost 4 bases and J 4 bases, leaving 15 bases between the germline ends. Germline CDR1 and CDR2: SGDLS and YYNGEE.

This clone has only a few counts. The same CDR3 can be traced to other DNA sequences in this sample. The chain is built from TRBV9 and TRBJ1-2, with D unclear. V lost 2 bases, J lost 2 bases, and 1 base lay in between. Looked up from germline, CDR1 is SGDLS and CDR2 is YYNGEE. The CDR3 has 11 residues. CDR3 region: CASSVNYGYTF. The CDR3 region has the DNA TGTGCCAGCAGCGTGAACTATGGCTACACCTTC.

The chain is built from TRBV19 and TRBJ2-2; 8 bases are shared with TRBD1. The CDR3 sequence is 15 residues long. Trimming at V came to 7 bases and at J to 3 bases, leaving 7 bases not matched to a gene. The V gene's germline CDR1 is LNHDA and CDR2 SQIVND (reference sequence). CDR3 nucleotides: TGTGCCAGTATCTCGGCAGGGGGCCACACCGGGGAGCTGTTTTTT. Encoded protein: CASISAGGHTGELFF.

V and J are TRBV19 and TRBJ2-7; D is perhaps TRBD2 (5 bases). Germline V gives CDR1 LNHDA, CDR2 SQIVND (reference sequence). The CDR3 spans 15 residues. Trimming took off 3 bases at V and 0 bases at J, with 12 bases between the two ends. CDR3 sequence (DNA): TGTGCCAGTAGTATCATGAGCGGCAGCTCCTACGAGCAGTACTTC. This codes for CASSIMSGSSYEQYF.

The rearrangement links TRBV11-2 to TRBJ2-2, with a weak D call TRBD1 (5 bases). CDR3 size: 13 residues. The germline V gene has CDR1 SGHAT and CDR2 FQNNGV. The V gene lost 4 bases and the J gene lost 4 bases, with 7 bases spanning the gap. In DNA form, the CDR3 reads TGTGCCAGCAGCTCTCAGGGCACCGGGGAGCTGTTTTTT. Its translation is CASSSQGTGELFF.

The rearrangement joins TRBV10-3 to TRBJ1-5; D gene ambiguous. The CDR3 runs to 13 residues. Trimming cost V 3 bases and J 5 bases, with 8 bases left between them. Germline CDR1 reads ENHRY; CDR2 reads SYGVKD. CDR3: CAISERTDQPQHF. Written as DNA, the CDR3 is TGTGCCATCAGTGAACGAACTGATCAGCCCCAGCATTTT.

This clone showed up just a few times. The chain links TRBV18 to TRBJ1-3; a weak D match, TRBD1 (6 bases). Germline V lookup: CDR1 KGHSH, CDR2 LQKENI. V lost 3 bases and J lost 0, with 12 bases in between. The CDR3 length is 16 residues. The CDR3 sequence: CASSPGTPASGNTIYF. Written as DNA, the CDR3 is TGTGCCAGCTCACCCGGGACACCGGCCTCTGGAAACACCATATATTTT.

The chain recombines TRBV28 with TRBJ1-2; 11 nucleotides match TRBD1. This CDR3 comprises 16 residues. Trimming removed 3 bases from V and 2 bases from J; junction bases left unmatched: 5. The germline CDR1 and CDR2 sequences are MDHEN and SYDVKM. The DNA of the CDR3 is TGTGCCAGCAGTTTCCGGGGACAGGGGGGGAACTATGGCTACACCTTC. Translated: CASSFRGQGGNYGYTF.

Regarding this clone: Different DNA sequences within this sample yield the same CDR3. The CDR3 loop reads CASSFRTENYGYTF. The CDR3 coding sequence is TGTGCCAGCAGCTTTCGCACAGAGAACTATGGCTACACCTTC. J is TRBJ1-2 and V is TRBV5-6; D gene ambiguous. Per the germline V gene, CDR1 is SGHDT and CDR2 is YYEEEE. Trimming removed 2 bases at V and 2 bases at J, with 10 bases between. There are 14 residues in the CDR3.

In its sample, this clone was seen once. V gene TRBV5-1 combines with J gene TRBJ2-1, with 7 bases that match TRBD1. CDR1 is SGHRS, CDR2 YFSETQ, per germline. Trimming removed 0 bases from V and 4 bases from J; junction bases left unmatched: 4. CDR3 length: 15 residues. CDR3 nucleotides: TGCGCCAGCAGCTTGGCCTCGACAGGGTACAATGAGCAGTTCTTC. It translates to CASSLASTGYNEQFF.